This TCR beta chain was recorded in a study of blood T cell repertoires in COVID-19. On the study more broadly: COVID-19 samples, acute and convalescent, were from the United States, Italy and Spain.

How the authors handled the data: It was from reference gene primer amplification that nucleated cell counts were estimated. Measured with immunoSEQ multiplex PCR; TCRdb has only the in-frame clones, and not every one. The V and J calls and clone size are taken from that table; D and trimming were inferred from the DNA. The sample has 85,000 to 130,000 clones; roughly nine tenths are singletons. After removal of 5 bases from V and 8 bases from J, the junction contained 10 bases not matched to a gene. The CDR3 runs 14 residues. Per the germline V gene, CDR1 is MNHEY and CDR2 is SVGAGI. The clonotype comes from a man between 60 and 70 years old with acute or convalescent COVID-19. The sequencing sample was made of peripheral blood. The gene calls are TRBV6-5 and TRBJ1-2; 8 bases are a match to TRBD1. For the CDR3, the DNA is TGTGCCAGCAGTCGCCCCCAGGGGGCTGGAGGCTACACCTTC. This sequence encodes CASSRPQGAGGYTF.